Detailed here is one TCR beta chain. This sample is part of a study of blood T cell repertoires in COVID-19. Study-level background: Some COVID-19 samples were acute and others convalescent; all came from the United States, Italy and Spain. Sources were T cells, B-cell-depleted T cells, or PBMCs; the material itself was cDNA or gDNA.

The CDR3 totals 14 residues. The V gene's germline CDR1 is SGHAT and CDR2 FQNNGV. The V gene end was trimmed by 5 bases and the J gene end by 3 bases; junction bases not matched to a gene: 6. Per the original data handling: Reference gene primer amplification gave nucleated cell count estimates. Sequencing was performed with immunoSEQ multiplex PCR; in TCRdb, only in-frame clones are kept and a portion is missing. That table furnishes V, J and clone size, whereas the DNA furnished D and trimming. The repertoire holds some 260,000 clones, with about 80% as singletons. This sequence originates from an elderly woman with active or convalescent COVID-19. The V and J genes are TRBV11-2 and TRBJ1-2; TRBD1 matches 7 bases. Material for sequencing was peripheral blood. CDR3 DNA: TGTGCCAGCAGCGCCGACAGGGCGTACTATGGCTACACCTTC. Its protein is CASSADRAYYGYTF.